The 17 T cell receptor beta chains below all came from one sample that was sequenced in a study of shared clonotypes between healthy human individuals. TCRdb's table, derived via immunoSEQ multiplex PCR, lists solely in-frame clones and lacks some. The table has fewer than 700,000 clones, just over 75% seen once. The sequencing input was PBMCs. All receptors derive from a woman in her thirties or forties in good health. Some clones in this sample may be carry-over from other donors' samples.

This clone was seen just once. This chain uses TRBV28 with TRBJ1-1; 9 nucleotides line up with TRBD1. V was pared by 8 bases and J by 4 bases, with 5 bases of the junction left unmatched. Germline V CDR1 and CDR2: MDHEN, SYDVKM. This CDR3 is 13 amino acids long. CDR3 in amino acids: CASGQGWGTEAFF. The CDR3 DNA reads as TGTGCCAGCGGACAGGGGTGGGGCACTGAAGCTTTCTTT. Full variable domain (rest looked up from reference TRBV28 and TRBJ1-1): DVKVTQSSRYLVKRTGEKVFLECVQDMDHENMFWYRQDPGLGLRLIYFSYDVKMKEKGDIPEGYSVSREKKERFSLILESASTNQTSMYLCASGQGWGTEAFFGQGTRLTVV.

This chain connects TRBV7-9 to TRBJ2-3, with 9 bases aligning to TRBD1. The length of the CDR3 is 14 residues. Per germline, CDR1 SEHNR and CDR2 FQNEAQ (reference sequence). With 3 bases clipped from V and 5 bases from J, the junction kept 3 bases outside the gene matches. For the CDR3, the DNA is TGTGCCAGCAGCTTGGACAGGGGTATAGATACGCAGTATTTT. Protein sequence: CASSLDRGIDTQYF.

The chain joins TRBV30 to TRBJ2-4, with a tentative D call TRBD1 (6 bases). The CDR3 spans 14 residues. Germline CDR1 reads GTSNPN; CDR2 reads SVGIG (reference sequence). V gave up 2 bases and J gave up 5 bases, with 13 bases separating them. CDR3 DNA sequence: TGTGCCTGGAGTACGGGTTGGGGGCAAAACATTCAGTACTTC. This translates into CAWSTGWGQNIQYF. Supplemented by reference TRBV30 and TRBJ2-4, the full variable domain reads SQTIHQWPATLVQPVGSPLSLECTVEGTSNPNLYWYRQAAGRGLQLLFYSVGIGQISSEVPQNLSASRPQDRQFILSSKKLLLSDSGFYLCAWSTGWGQNIQYFGAGTRLSVL.

The rearrangement uses TRBV28 and TRBJ2-2; D is perhaps TRBD2 (5 bases). Trimming shortened V by 10 bases and J by 1 base, and 19 bases separated the two germline ends. This CDR3 has 16 residues. CDR1 and CDR2 (germline): MDHEN, SYDVKM. The CDR3 region is CATEQRSAKNTGELFF. CDR3 coding DNA: TGTGCCACCGAGCAGCGGAGCGCCAAGAACACCGGGGAGCTGTTTTTT. Complete variable domain (other parts from reference TRBV28 and TRBJ2-2): DVKVTQSSRYLVKRTGEKVFLECVQDMDHENMFWYRQDPGLGLRLIYFSYDVKMKEKGDIPEGYSVSREKKERFSLILESASTNQTSMYLCATEQRSAKNTGELFFGEGSRLTVL.

This clone was seen once. The CDR3 nucleotides read TGTGCCTTAAGAAAGAGACTAGCGGGAGAAGAGACCCAGTACTTC. It is translated as CALRKRLAGEETQYF. The chain combines TRBV7-9 with TRBJ2-5; 12 bases are a match to TRBD2. The CDR3 consists of 15 residues. CDR1 is SEHNR, CDR2 FQNEAQ, per germline (reference sequence). V shed 11 bases and J 3 bases; nucleotides not matched to a gene: 10.

The rearrangement links TRBV6-5 to TRBJ2-4; D not certain. The V end lost 6 bases, the J end lost 5 bases, and 5 bases lay between the germline ends. Germline CDR1 is MNHEY and CDR2 is SVGAGI. The CDR3 is made up of 11 amino acids. The CDR3 DNA reads as TGTGCCAGCAGGGGTCAAAACATTCAGTACTTC. Its protein product is CASRGQNIQYF.

This chain uses TRBV28 with TRBJ2-5; possibly TRBD1 or TRBD2 for D (5 bases each). The DNA end favors TRBJ2-7, so the J call may be wrong. Germline V gene lookup returns CDR1 MDHEN and CDR2 SYDVKM. CDR3 length: 16 amino acids. Written as DNA, the CDR3 is TGTGCCAGCAGTCCCCTCCCCGGGACCGGAAGCTACGAGCAGTACTTC. It specifies CASSPLPGTGSYEQYF.

This sequence joins TRBV5-6 and TRBJ2-7; D is uncertain. Trimming cost V 1 base and J 0 bases, with 11 bases left between them. Germline assignment: CDR1 SGHDT and CDR2 YYEEEE. This CDR3 comprises 15 residues. For the CDR3, the DNA is TGTGCCAGCAGCTTGTACGGGTTAAGCTCCTACGAGCAGTACTTC. Its translation is CASSLYGLSSYEQYF.

V and J are TRBV6-1 and TRBJ2-1, with D tentatively TRBD2 (6 bases). V was cut by 6 bases and J by 9 bases, with 15 bases left in between. This CDR3 contains 13 residues. Germline assignment: CDR1 MNHNS and CDR2 SASEGT. This chain's CDR3 is CASRTSVVPEQFF. CDR3 sequence (DNA): TGTGCCAGCAGGACTAGTGTGGTTCCTGAGCAGTTCTTC.

V is TRBV28 and J is TRBJ1-2, with a tentative D call TRBD1 (6 bases). This CDR3 comprises 13 residues. V lost 6 bases and J lost 5, with 13 bases in between. Germline V gene sequence: CDR1 MDHEN, CDR2 SYDVKM. Here the CDR3 DNA reads TGTGCCAGCAGGCAAACAGGGAATTATGGCTACACCTTC. Translated: CASRQTGNYGYTF.

This clone appeared many times. The chain links TRBV28 to TRBJ2-5, with TRBD2 matching 8 bases. Per germline, CDR1 MDHEN and CDR2 SYDVKM. After removal of 0 bases from V and 3 bases from J, the junction contained 12 bases not matched to a gene. The CDR3 contains 18 residues. The CDR3 DNA reads TGTGCCAGCAGTTTATGGGCTAGCGGGCGACAATTGGAAGAGACCCAGTACTTC. The encoded protein is CASSLWASGRQLEETQYF.

The rearrangement joins TRBV19 to TRBJ2-7, with a weak D call TRBD1 (7 bases). The CDR3 loop spans 14 amino acids. Trimming took 5 bases from V and 6 from J, leaving 17 bases between them. The V gene's germline CDR1 is LNHDA and CDR2 SQIVND (reference sequence). Here the CDR3 reads CASSSPRQGGEQYF. CDR3 sequence (DNA): TGTGCCAGTAGTTCGCCCCGACAGGGAGGCGAGCAGTACTTC.

This rearrangement joins TRBV19 to TRBJ1-1; tentatively, D is TRBD1 (5 bases). CDR1 is LNHDA, CDR2 SQIVND, per germline (reference sequence). V was trimmed by 8 bases and J by 0 bases, leaving 13 bases between them. This CDR3 contains 14 residues. Here the CDR3 reads CASSGQVMNTEAFF. As DNA, the CDR3 is TGTGCCAGTTCGGGGCAAGTCATGAACACTGAAGCTTTCTTT. The whole variable domain, remainder taken from reference TRBV19 and TRBJ1-1, is DGGITQSPKYLFRKEGQNVTLSCEQNLNHDAMYWYRQDPGQGLRLIYYSQIVNDFQKGDIAEGYSVSREKKESFPLTVTSAQKNPTAFYLCASSGQVMNTEAFFGQGTRLTVV.

This chain links TRBV28 with TRBJ2-7; no reliable D call. CDR1 is MDHEN and CDR2 is SYDVKM in the germline V gene. Between the trimmed V and J ends, which lost 7 bases and 2 bases, there was a span of 15 bases. The CDR3 spans 14 residues. The CDR3 nucleotides are TGTGCCAGCATGTCCCAGCTACCCACCTACGAGCAGTACTTC. This translates into CASMSQLPTYEQYF.

The V call is TRBV19, the J call TRBJ1-1; D gene uncertain. V lost 5 bases, J lost 3 bases, and 10 bases lay in between. CDR3 size: 13 residues. In germline, CDR1 is LNHDA, CDR2 SQIVND (reference sequence). In nucleotides, the CDR3 is TGTGCCAGTAGTCAAGGGCTGGACACTGAAGCTTTCTTT. It specifies CASSQGLDTEAFF.

This chain's CDR3 is CASSRSGVPYEQYF. CDR3 sequence (DNA): TGTGCCAGCAGTCGGAGCGGGGTCCCTTACGAGCAGTACTTC. This chain joins TRBV2 and TRBJ2-7, with 7 bases that match TRBD2. The J segment lost 4 bases and the V segment lost 5 bases, leaving 8 bases of the junction unmatched. Looked up from germline, CDR1 is SNHLY and CDR2 is FYNNEI. This CDR3 is built from 14 residues.

The V gene is TRBV7-3, the J gene TRBJ2-2, with D perhaps matching TRBD1 or TRBD2 (6 bases each). This CDR3 is built from 16 residues. The V and J ends lost 5 bases and 6 bases respectively, with 19 bases between them. Germline CDR1 SGHTA, CDR2 FQGTGA. The CDR3 region is CASSPAQNRDSGELFF. The CDR3, as DNA: TGTGCCAGCAGCCCCGCCCAAAACAGGGACTCCGGGGAGCTGTTTTTT.